This passage covers 5 T cell receptor beta chains from one sample sequenced in a study of cytomegalovirus exposure and HLA in healthy donors. Libraries were prepared by immunoSEQ multiplex PCR; TCRdb keeps only in-frame clonotypes and omits some of them. The sample shows 300,000 or so clones, 88% of them seen only once. Material: PBMCs. These receptors were collected from a man aged 25 to 40 in good health and CMV-seronegative.

This chain connects TRBV6-5 to TRBJ2-7; no reliable D call. The germline V gene has CDR1 MNHEY and CDR2 SVGAGI. The CDR3 sequence is 14 residues long. Deletions cut 5 bases from V and 2 bases from J, with 13 bases between. The chain's CDR3 is CASSANRVPYEQYF. In DNA, the CDR3 is TGTGCCAGCAGTGCGAATCGGGTCCCCTACGAGCAGTACTTC.

The chain recombines TRBV29-1 with TRBJ1-1, with TRBD1 matching over 11 bases. Germline V gene data show CDR1 as SQVTM and CDR2 as ANQGSEA. The ends lost 4 bases at V and 5 bases at J; junction bases unmatched: 3. This CDR3 comprises 13 residues. CDR3 coding DNA: TGCAGCGTTGTAGGGACAGGGGGGACTGAAGCTTTCTTT. Translation gives CSVVGTGGTEAFF. Using reference TRBV29-1 and TRBJ1-1 for the parts outside the CDR3, the full variable domain is SAVISQKPSRDICQRGTSLTIQCQVDSQVTMMFWYRQQPGQSLTLIATANQGSEATYESGFVIDKFPISRPNLTFSTLTVSNMSPEDSSIYLCSVVGTGGTEAFFGQGTRLTVV.

In DNA, the CDR3 is TGTGCCAGCAGTCCAACAGGGTACCGGTCACCCCTCCACTTT. Protein sequence: CASSPTGYRSPLHF. The chain employs TRBV5-8 and TRBJ1-6; weak D call: TRBD1 (6 bases). CDR3 length equals 14 residues. Trimming took off 5 bases at V and 10 bases at J, with 16 bases between the two ends. Germline V CDR1 and CDR2: SGHTS, YDEGEE. Complete variable domain (other parts from reference TRBV5-8 and TRBJ1-6): EAGVTQSPTHLIKTRGQQATLRCSPISGHTSVYWYQQALGLGLQFLLWYDEGEERNRGNFPPRFSGRQFPNYSSELNVNALELEDSALYLCASSPTGYRSPLHFGNGTRLTVT.

This clone was counted a few times. The chain joins TRBV7-4 to TRBJ2-7; perhaps TRBD2 as D (6 bases). The germline CDR1 and CDR2 sequences are SGHVT and SQSDAQ. This CDR3 is built from 15 residues. The V end was cut by 1 base, the J end by 1 base, with 11 bases between. The CDR3 DNA reads TGTGCCAGCAGCTTAGGCAGGGAGGTATCCTACGAGCAGTACTTC. Translating gives CASSLGREVSYEQYF.

CDR3 DNA: TGTGCCATCAGTGATCAGGTCGCCGCTAAAACTGAAGCTTTCTTT. This translates into CAISDQVAAKTEAFF. V is TRBV10-3 and J is TRBJ1-1; D remains unclear. CDR3 size: 15 residues. In germline, CDR1 is ENHRY, CDR2 SYGVKD. Trimming left V 3 bases short and J 5 bases short, with 16 bases between.